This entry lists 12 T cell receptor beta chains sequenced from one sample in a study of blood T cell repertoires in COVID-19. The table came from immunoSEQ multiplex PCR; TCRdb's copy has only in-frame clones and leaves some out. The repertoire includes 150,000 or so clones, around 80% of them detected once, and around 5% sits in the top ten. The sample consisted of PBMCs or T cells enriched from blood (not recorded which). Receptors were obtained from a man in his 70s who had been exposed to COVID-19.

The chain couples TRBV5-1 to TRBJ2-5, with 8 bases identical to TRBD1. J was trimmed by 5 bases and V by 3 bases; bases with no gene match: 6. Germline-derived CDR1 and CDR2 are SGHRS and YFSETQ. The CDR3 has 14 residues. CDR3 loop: CASSSQGEWETQYF. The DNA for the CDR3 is TGCGCCAGCAGCTCACAGGGGGAGTGGGAGACCCAGTACTTC.

CDR3 sequence: CASSWGQGAPGELFF. CDR3 in DNA: TGTGCCAGCAGCTGGGGACAGGGGGCGCCCGGGGAGCTGTTTTTT. The chain is built from TRBV5-4 and TRBJ2-2; 12 bases agree with TRBD1. The CDR3 spans 15 residues. From germline, CDR1 is SGHNT and CDR2 YYREEE (reference sequence). J was trimmed by 6 bases and V by 3 bases; bases with no gene match: 3.

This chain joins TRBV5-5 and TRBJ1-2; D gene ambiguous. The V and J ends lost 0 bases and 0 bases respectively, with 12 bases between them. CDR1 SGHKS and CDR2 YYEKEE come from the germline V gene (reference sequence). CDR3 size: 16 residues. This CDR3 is CASSLGHVLANYGYTF. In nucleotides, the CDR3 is TGTGCCAGCAGCTTGGGGCATGTGCTAGCTAACTATGGCTACACCTTC.

CDR3 nucleotides: TGTGCCAGCAGCCTTGAACTAGCGCGAGAGCAGTACTTC. Its translation: CASSLELAREQYF. J is TRBJ2-7 and V is TRBV7-9, with 7 bases lining up with TRBD2. The CDR3 totals 13 residues. With V trimmed by 5 bases and J by 7 bases, 8 bases remained unmatched. Germline V gives CDR1 SEHNR, CDR2 FQNEAQ (reference sequence).

The CDR3 protein is CASSELGVGPYEQYF. CDR3 DNA: TGTGCCAGCAGTGAATTAGGGGTGGGCCCCTACGAGCAGTACTTC. The rearrangement uses TRBV6-1 and TRBJ2-7, with a possible D match to TRBD1 (5 bases). CDR3 size: 15 residues. The ends were cut back, 2 bases at V and 2 bases at J, with 13 bases in the middle. CDR1 and CDR2 (germline): MNHNS, SASEGT.

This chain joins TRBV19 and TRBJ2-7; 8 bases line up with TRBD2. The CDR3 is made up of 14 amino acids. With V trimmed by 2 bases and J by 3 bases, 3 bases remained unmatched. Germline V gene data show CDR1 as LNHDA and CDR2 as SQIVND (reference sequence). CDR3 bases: TGTGCCAGTAGTATACTCGCGGGAGGCTACGAGCAGTACTTC. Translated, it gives CASSILAGGYEQYF.

For the CDR3, the DNA is TGCAGCGTTGAATTGGTGGGCCGGTTTGAAGCTTTCTTT. Translating gives CSVELVGRFEAFF. V is TRBV29-1 and J is TRBJ1-1; D unclear. The CDR3 sequence is 13 residues long. Germline-derived CDR1 and CDR2 are SQVTM and ANQGSEA. V shed 2 bases and J shed 7 bases, with 14 bases lying between them.

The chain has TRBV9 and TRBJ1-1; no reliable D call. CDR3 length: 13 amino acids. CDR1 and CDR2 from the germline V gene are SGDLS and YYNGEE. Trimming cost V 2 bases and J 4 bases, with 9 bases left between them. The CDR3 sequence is CASSVLEGTEAFF. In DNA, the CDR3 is TGTGCCAGCAGCGTTCTCGAGGGCACTGAAGCTTTCTTT. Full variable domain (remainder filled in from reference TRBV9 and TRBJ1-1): DSGVTQTPKHLITATGQRVTLRCSPRSGDLSVYWYQQSLDQGLQFLIQYYNGEERAKGNILERFSAQQFPDLHSELNLSSLELGDSALYFCASSVLEGTEAFFGQGTRLTVV.

In nucleotides, the CDR3 is TGTGCCTGGAGTGTACCTGACAGGGTTAATTCACCCCTCCACTTT. Its protein is CAWSVPDRVNSPLHF. This chain links TRBV30 with TRBJ1-6; TRBD1 matches at 7 bases. Looked up from germline, CDR1 is GTSNPN and CDR2 is SVGIG (reference sequence). Trimming cost V 0 bases and J 6 bases; bases outside gene matches: 5. This CDR3 region has 15 residues.

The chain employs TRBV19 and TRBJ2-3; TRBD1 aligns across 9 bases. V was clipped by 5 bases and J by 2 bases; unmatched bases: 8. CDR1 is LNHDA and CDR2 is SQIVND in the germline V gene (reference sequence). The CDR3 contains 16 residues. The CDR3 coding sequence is TGTGCCAGTAGTTTCGGGACAGGGCCCCCCACAGATACGCAGTATTTT. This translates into CASSFGTGPPTDTQYF.

The CDR3 protein is CASSRSFPTSYEQYF. In nucleotides, the CDR3 is TGCGCCAGCAGCCGGAGCTTCCCTACCTCCTACGAGCAGTACTTC. The chain has TRBV4-3 and TRBJ2-7; the D is unclear. The CDR3 runs to 15 residues. V shed 4 bases and J shed 0 bases, with 13 bases lying between them. Germline CDR1 reads LGHNA; CDR2 reads YSLEER.

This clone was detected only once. The CDR3 DNA sequence: TGTGCCAGCAGCCAAGAGGCTGGTTACGAGCAGTACTTC. Translating it yields CASSQEAGYEQYF. This chain connects TRBV3-1 (or the pseudogene TRBV3-2) to TRBJ2-7; D gene uncertain. The CDR3 length is 13 residues. Trimming stripped 0 bases from V and 4 bases from J, with 7 bases between. The germline CDR1 and CDR2 sequences are LGHDT and YNNKEL (reference sequence).